The T cell receptor (beta chain) under discussion was sequenced for a study of early T cells in non-severe SARS-CoV-2 infection. Study in general: Chains were unpaired, as sequencing was done on bulk RNA from unsorted whole blood. Overall study findings and caveats: Using VDJdb, the matching emphasized anti-spike CD8 responses while missing private and CD4 specificities.

This clonotype has at least ten counts. As yet, its antigen is unknown. Germline CDR1 is MNHNS and CDR2 is SASEGT. V was cut by 5 bases and J by 7 bases, with 18 bases left in between. The CDR3 spans 16 residues. Attached unique molecular identifiers marked individual cDNA molecules. Via MiXCR, TCRdb re-called the 5' RACE reads, giving one row per CDR3 protein. The table includes 55,000 or so distinct CDR3 sequences, 5.5% to 8.5% detected once. This specimen consisted of whole blood, obtained at baseline. This chain uses TRBV6-1 with TRBJ1-6, with D possibly TRBD1 on 5 matching bases. This sequence originates from an adult who was a healthcare worker with PCR-confirmed SARS-CoV-2 infection or an uninfected control (not recorded which). As DNA, the CDR3 is TGTGCCAGCAGTATGGGGGGAGGGCCGCGGAATTCACCCCTCCACTTT. Protein product: CASSMGGGPRNSPLHF.